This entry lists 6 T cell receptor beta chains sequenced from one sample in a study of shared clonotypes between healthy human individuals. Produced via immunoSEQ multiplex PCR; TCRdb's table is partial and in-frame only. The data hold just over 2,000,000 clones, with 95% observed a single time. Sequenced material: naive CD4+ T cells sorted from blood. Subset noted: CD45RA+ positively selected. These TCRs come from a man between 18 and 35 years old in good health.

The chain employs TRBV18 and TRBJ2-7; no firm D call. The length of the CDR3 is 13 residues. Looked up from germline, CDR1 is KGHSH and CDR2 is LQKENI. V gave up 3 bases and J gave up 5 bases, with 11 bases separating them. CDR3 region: CASSPSRLDEQYF. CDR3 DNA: TGTGCCAGCTCACCGAGTAGGCTGGACGAGCAGTACTTC.

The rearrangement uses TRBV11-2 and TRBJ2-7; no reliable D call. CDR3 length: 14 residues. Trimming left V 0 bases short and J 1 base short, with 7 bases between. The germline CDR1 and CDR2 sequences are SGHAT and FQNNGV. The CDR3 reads CASSLDYQSYEQYF. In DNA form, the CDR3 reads TGTGCCAGCAGCTTAGATTACCAGTCCTACGAGCAGTACTTC.

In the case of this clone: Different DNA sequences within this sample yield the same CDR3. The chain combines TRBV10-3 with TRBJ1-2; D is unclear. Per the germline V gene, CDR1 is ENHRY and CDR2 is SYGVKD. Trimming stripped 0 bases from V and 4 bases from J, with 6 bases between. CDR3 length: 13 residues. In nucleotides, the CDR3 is TGTGCCATCAGTGAGTCAGGACTCTATGGCTACACCTTC. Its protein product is CAISESGLYGYTF.

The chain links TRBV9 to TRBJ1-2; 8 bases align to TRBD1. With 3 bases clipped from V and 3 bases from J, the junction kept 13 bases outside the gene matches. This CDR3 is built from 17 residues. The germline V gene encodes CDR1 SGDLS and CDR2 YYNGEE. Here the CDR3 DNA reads TGTGCCAGCAGCGCGCAGGCAGGGGGCCGTCTTGACTATGGCTACACCTTC. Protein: CASSAQAGGRLDYGYTF.

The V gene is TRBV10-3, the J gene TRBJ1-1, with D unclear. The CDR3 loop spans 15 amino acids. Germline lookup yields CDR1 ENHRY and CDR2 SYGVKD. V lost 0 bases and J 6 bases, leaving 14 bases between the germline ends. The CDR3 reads CAISESDPNGAEAFF. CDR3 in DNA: TGTGCCATCAGTGAGTCAGACCCGAATGGGGCTGAAGCTTTCTTT.

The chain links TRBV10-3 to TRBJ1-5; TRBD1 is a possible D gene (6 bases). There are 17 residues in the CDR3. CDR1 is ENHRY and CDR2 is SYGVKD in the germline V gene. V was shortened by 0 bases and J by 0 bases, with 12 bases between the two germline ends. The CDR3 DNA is TGTGCCATCAGTGAGTCTGGGCAGGGGTATAGCAATCAGCCCCAGCATTTT. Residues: CAISESGQGYSNQPQHF.